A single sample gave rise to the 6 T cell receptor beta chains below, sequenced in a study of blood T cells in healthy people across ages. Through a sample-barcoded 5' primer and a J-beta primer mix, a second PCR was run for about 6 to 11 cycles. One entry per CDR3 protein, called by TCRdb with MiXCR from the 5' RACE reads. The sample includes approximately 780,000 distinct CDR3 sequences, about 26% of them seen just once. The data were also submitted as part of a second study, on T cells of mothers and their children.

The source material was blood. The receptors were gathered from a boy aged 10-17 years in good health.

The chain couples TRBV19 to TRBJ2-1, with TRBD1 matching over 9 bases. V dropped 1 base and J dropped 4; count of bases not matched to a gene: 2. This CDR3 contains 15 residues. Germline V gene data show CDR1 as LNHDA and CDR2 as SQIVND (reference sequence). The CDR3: CASSIAGQGYNEQFF. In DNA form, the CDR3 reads TGTGCCAGTAGTATAGCCGGACAGGGGTACAATGAGCAGTTCTTC.

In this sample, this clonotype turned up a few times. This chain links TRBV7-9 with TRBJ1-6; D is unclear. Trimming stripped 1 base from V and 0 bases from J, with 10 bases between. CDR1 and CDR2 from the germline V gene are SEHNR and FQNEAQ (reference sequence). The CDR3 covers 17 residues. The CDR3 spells CASSLVRASSYNSPLHF. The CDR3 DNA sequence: TGTGCCAGCAGCTTAGTTAGGGCGAGCTCCTATAATTCACCCCTCCACTTT.

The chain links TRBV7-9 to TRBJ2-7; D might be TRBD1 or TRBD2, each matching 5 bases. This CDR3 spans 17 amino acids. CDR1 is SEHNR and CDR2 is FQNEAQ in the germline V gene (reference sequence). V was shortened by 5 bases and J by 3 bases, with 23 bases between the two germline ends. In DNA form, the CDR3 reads TGTGCCAGCAGCCCGGATCGACAGCGGTATTACGACTACGAGCAGTACTTC. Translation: CASSPDRQRYYDYEQYF.

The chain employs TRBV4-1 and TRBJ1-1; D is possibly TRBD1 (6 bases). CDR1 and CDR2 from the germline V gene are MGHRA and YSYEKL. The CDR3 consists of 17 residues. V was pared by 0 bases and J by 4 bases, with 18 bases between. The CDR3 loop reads CASSQDGGHLPITEAFF. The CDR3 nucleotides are TGCGCCAGCAGCCAAGATGGGGGACACCTCCCTATCACTGAAGCTTTCTTT.

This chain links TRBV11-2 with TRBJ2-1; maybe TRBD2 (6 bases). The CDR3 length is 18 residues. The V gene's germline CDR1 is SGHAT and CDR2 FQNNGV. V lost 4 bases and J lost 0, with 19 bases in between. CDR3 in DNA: TGTGCCAGCAGCTCCCTCCGCAGCGGGCCGAGCTCCTACAATGAGCAGTTCTTC. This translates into CASSSLRSGPSSYNEQFF.

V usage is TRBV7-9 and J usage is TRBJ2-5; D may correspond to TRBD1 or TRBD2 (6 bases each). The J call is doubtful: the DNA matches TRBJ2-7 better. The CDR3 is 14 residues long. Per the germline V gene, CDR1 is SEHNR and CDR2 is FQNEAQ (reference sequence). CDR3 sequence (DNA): TGTGCCAGCAGTTGGGTGGGGGGCCCCTACGAGCAGTACTTC. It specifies CASSWVGGPYEQYF.